What follows is one T cell receptor (beta chain) and its context. The antigen remains undetermined. Germline trimming cut 4 bases from V and 4 bases from J; bases unmatched to any gene: 8. Germline lookup yields CDR1 LNHDA and CDR2 SQIVND (reference sequence). This CDR3 region has 16 residues. This sample stems from a study of beta chain features in type 1 diabetes. Overall study results and limits: Shortening of TCRB CDR3s, moderate but significant, appeared in all four CD4+ subsets of Type 1 diabetes patients.

Isolated RNA was reverse transcribed in full, so expressed TCRB transcripts were sequenced. The table came from immunoSEQ multiplex PCR; TCRdb's copy has only in-frame clones and leaves some out. The table has 140,000 or so clones, about 13% seen once. The sequence was collected from a man younger than 35 with type 1 diabetes. Sequencing used central memory CD4+ T cells from blood. The chain couples TRBV19 to TRBJ2-3; 10 bases fit TRBD2. CDR3: CASSRKRGGGPDTQYF. CDR3 nucleotides: TGTGCCAGTAGTAGAAAGCGGGGGGGCGGACCAGATACGCAGTATTTT. The whole variable domain, filled in from reference TRBV19 and TRBJ2-3, reads DGGITQSPKYLFRKEGQNVTLSCEQNLNHDAMYWYRQDPGQGLRLIYYSQIVNDFQKGDIAEGYSVSREKKESFPLTVTSAQKNPTAFYLCASSRKRGGGPDTQYFGPGTRLTVL.